These 19 T cell receptor beta chains were sequenced from one sample in a study of T cell changes during pregnancy in multiple sclerosis. Measured with immunoSEQ multiplex PCR; TCRdb has only the in-frame clones, and not every one. The sample has under 85,000 clones; 94% are singletons. The sample consisted of peripheral blood, taken in the third trimester of pregnancy. The receptors here all came from a female donor with multiple sclerosis, enrolled in a pregnancy study.

The chain employs TRBV11-1 and TRBJ1-1; 11 bases fit TRBD1. Germline V CDR1 and CDR2: SGHAT, FQDESV (reference sequence). The CDR3 consists of 18 residues. V shed 5 bases and J 1 base; nucleotides not matched to a gene: 12. The chain's CDR3 is CASSPRDRGDFGNTEAFF. CDR3 sequence (DNA): TGTGCCAGCAGCCCCCGGGACAGGGGGGACTTCGGGAACACTGAAGCTTTCTTT.

V gene TRBV7-7 combines with J gene TRBJ2-3; possible D gene TRBD1, 5 bases. Per germline, CDR1 SSHAT and CDR2 FNYEAQ (reference sequence). Trimming cost V 4 bases and J 4 bases, with 9 bases left between them. The CDR3 runs 13 residues. The CDR3 reads CASSSQGPDTQYF. Written as DNA, the CDR3 is TGTGCCAGCAGCTCCCAGGGCCCAGATACGCAGTATTTT.

V usage is TRBV27 and J usage is TRBJ1-2; 7 bases map to TRBD1. The trim removed 5 bases at V and 4 bases at J, leaving 10 bases unmatched. Germline-derived CDR1 and CDR2 are MNHEY and SMNVEV (reference sequence). The CDR3 loop spans 15 amino acids. The CDR3 sequence: CASSARDRDSYGYTF. CDR3 nucleotide sequence: TGTGCCAGCAGTGCACGAGACCGGGACAGCTATGGCTACACCTTC.

This clone has just one count. In DNA, the CDR3 is TGTGCCAGCAGCCGGGACATTAAAGAGACCCAGTACTTC. Amino acid sequence: CASSRDIKETQYF. The chain couples TRBV7-3 to TRBJ2-5; a possible D gene is TRBD1 (6 bases). V lost 5 bases, J lost 3 bases, and 10 bases lay in between. This CDR3 has 13 residues. From germline, CDR1 is SGHTA and CDR2 FQGTGA.

The chain links TRBV4-2 to TRBJ2-2; the D gene is possibly TRBD1 (6 bases). Trimming left V 5 bases short and J 1 base short, with 11 bases between. The CDR3 consists of 15 residues. Germline V gives CDR1 LGHNA, CDR2 YNFKEQ. CDR3 sequence (DNA): TGTGCCAGCAGCGCCCGGGACAAGAACACCGGGGAGCTGTTTTTT. It is translated as CASSARDKNTGELFF.

This clone was seen only once. The gene calls are TRBV29-1 and TRBJ2-3; D gene ambiguous. The CDR3 is made up of 15 amino acids. Looked up from germline, CDR1 is SQVTM and CDR2 is ANQGSEA. V lost 2 bases to trimming and J lost 3 bases, with 15 bases between them. The CDR3 protein is CSVEPLDSPTDTQYF. Here the CDR3 DNA reads TGCAGCGTTGAACCCTTAGACTCGCCGACAGATACGCAGTATTTT.

The chain carries TRBV7-2 and TRBJ2-1, with D perhaps matching TRBD1 (6 bases). Germline CDR1 SGHTA, CDR2 FQGNSA. The CDR3 is 15 residues long. The V and J ends lost 5 bases and 2 bases respectively, with 13 bases between them. CDR3 DNA: TGTGCCAGCAGCCAGACTCGGGACACCTACAATGAGCAGTTCTTC. This encodes CASSQTRDTYNEQFF.

The chain carries TRBV28 and TRBJ2-2; D possibly corresponds to TRBD1 (8 bases). The germline V and J ends were trimmed by 8 bases and 6 bases, with 16 bases remaining between them. Per the germline V gene, CDR1 is MDHEN and CDR2 is SYDVKM. The CDR3 length is 14 residues. The CDR3: CASVQGGAPGELFF. DNA of the CDR3: TGTGCCAGCGTACAGGGGGGGGCTCCCGGGGAGCTGTTTTTT.

V usage is TRBV14 and J usage is TRBJ2-1, with D tentatively TRBD1 (7 bases). Trimming took 6 bases from V and 4 from J, leaving 16 bases between them. Germline V gives CDR1 SGHDN, CDR2 FVKESK. The CDR3 runs 15 residues. This CDR3 reads CASSPGGPLYNEQFF. CDR3 sequence (DNA): TGTGCCAGCAGTCCAGGGGGGCCGTTATACAATGAGCAGTTCTTC.

The CDR3 here is CASSEGKRGFTDTQYF. CDR3 DNA sequence: TGTGCCAGCAGTGAAGGGAAGCGGGGGTTCACAGATACGCAGTATTTT. The chain carries TRBV2 and TRBJ2-3; TRBD2 aligns across 8 bases. V was clipped by 1 base and J by 2 bases; unmatched bases: 5. CDR3 size: 16 residues. Germline V lookup: CDR1 SNHLY, CDR2 FYNNEI.

The chain recombines TRBV6-6 with TRBJ1-5; tentative D call: TRBD1 (5 bases). V shed 2 bases and J shed 2 bases, with 10 bases lying between them. CDR1 is MNHNY, CDR2 SVGAGI, per germline (reference sequence). The CDR3 length is 15 residues. The CDR3 is CASSYVGGGNQPQHF. DNA for the CDR3: TGTGCCAGCAGTTACGTGGGGGGTGGCAATCAGCCCCAGCATTTT.

This chain joins TRBV6-5 and TRBJ2-7, with 12 bases lining up with TRBD2. This CDR3 is 15 amino acids long. Trimming removed 6 bases from V and 4 bases from J; junction bases left unmatched: 7. The germline CDR1 and CDR2 sequences are MNHEY and SVGAGI. DNA for the CDR3: TGTGCCAGCAGAGCAACTAGCGGGGGGTCTTACGAGCAGTACTTC. Its translation: CASRATSGGSYEQYF.

J is TRBJ2-5 and V is TRBV7-2; 11 bases agree with TRBD1. V shed 2 bases, J shed 2 bases, and the junction held 7 bases outside the gene matches. This CDR3 is 17 amino acids long. Germline-derived CDR1 and CDR2 are SGHTA and FQGNSA. DNA of the CDR3: TGTGCCAGCAGCTTAAGCGGACAGGGGGCTTGGCAAGAGACCCAGTACTTC. It yields the protein CASSLSGQGAWQETQYF.

The genes are TRBV5-1 and TRBJ1-4; 7 positions match TRBD1. The CDR3 length is 14 residues. After removal of 4 bases from V and 6 bases from J, the junction contained 6 bases not matched to a gene. Germline CDR1 reads SGHRS; CDR2 reads YFSETQ. CDR3 nucleotide sequence: TGCGCCAGCAGCCATAGACAGGGAGATGAAAAACTGTTTTTT. Protein sequence: CASSHRQGDEKLFF.

This clone has only one observation. The chain links TRBV4-2 to TRBJ1-1; possibly TRBD1 for D (6 bases). The V end lost 0 bases, the J end lost 4 bases, and 9 bases lay between the germline ends. Germline CDR1 LGHNA, CDR2 YNFKEQ. CDR3 length: 14 amino acids. CDR3 amino acids: CASSQENRATEAFF. DNA for the CDR3: TGTGCCAGCAGCCAAGAGAACAGGGCCACTGAAGCTTTCTTT.

Turning to this clone: At one of its ends the junction is not consistent with the germline gene, which may arise from a read error. V gene TRBV5-8 combines with J gene TRBJ1-2; D gene ambiguous. This CDR3 comprises 11 residues. CDR1 is SGHTS, CDR2 YDEGEE, per germline. CDR3 protein: CASSLGLNYPF. CDR3 DNA sequence: TGTGCCAGCAGCTTGGGTCTAAATTACCCCTTC.

The chain is built from TRBV9 and TRBJ2-1, with 11 bases aligning to TRBD2. The germline V gene encodes CDR1 SGDLS and CDR2 YYNGEE. The CDR3 runs to 17 residues. Germline trimming cut 0 bases from V and 9 bases from J; bases unmatched to any gene: 11. CDR3: CASSVAPSSGGRGEQFF. The CDR3 nucleotides read TGTGCCAGCAGCGTAGCGCCGTCTAGCGGGGGGCGGGGTGAGCAGTTCTTC.

The gene calls are TRBV15 and TRBJ1-4; 9 nucleotides agree with TRBD1. This CDR3 is built from 14 residues. Germline V lookup: CDR1 LNHNV, CDR2 YYDKDF (reference sequence). Trimming cost V 5 bases and J 5 bases; bases outside gene matches: 3. The CDR3 sequence is CATSSDRGNEKLFF. CDR3 sequence (DNA): TGTGCCACCAGCTCGGACAGGGGAAATGAAAAACTGTTTTTT.

V and J are TRBV5-6 and TRBJ2-1; TRBD1 aligns across 7 bases. With V trimmed by 5 bases and J by 5 bases, 13 bases remained unmatched. The CDR3 length is 16 residues. Germline-derived CDR1 and CDR2 are SGHDT and YYEEEE. Here the CDR3 reads CASRTGMLVRDNEQFF. In DNA, the CDR3 is TGTGCCAGCAGGACAGGGATGTTGGTTCGGGACAATGAGCAGTTCTTC.